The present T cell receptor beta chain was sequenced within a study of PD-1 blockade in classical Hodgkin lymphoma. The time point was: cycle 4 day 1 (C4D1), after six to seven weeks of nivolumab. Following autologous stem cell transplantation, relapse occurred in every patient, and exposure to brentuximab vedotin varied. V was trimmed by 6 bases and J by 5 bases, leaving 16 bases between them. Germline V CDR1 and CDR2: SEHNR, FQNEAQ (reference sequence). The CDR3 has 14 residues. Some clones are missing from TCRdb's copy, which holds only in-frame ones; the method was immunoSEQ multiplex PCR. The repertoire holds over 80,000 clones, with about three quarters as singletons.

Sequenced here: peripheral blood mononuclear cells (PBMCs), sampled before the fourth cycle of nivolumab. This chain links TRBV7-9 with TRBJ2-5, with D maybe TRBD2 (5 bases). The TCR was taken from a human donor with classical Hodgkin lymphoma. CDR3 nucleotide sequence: TGTGCCAGCAGTTCTTACCCTAGCCGGGAGACCCAGTACTTC. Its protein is CASSSYPSRETQYF.